The rows below give T cell receptor beta chains drawn from one sample of a study of shared clonotypes between healthy human individuals. Some clones are missing from TCRdb's copy, which holds only in-frame ones; the method was immunoSEQ multiplex PCR. The sample includes over a million clones, more than 75% of them seen just once. The sample was memory CD4+ T cells from PBMCs. These receptor sequences come from a man aged 18 to 29 in good health. Some clones in this sample may be carry-over from other donors' samples. CDR3s include the opening cysteine and the closing phenylalanine or tryptophan. The D gene is left open where the match is weak. Only some rows state a clone size, as once, few, many or a class for expanded clones.

>TRBJ2-5|.|.|TRBV19
CASSGGGSGEETQYF
TGTGCCAGTAGTGGAGGCGGGTCGGGTGAGGAGACCCAGTACTTC
>TRBJ1-4|TRBD1|.|TRBV19
CASRGTGPTNEKLFF
TGTGCCAGTAGGGGGACAGGGCCAACTAATGAAAAACTGTTTTTT
>TRBJ2-1|TRBD2|.|TRBV15
CAIGPAGGYYSEQFF
TGTGCCATTGGACCAGCGGGAGGGTACTACAGTGAGCAGTTCTTC
>TRBJ2-7|TRBD1|.|TRBV28
CASSGQGVGFEQYF
TGTGCCAGCTCGGGACAGGGGGTCGGGTTCGAGCAGTACTTC
>TRBJ2-4|TRBD2|.|TRBV5-4
CASTEGTSGGNAKNIQYF
TGTGCCAGCACCGAAGGGACTAGCGGAGGAAATGCCAAAAACATTCAGTACTTC
>TRBJ2-7|.|.|TRBV7-9
CASSLPQQEQYF
TGTGCCAGCAGCCTACCTCAGCAGGAGCAGTACTTC
>TRBJ1-3|.|.|TRBV7-3
CASSLGGAGNTIYF
TGTGCCAGCAGCTTAGGAGGGGCTGGAAACACCATATATTTT
>TRBJ1-2|.|.|TRBV6-6
CASSWAADLEGYTF
TGTGCCAGCAGTTGGGCCGCGGACTTAGAAGGCTACACCTTC
>TRBJ1-2|.|.|TRBV5-1
CASSRGTYYGYTF
TGCGCCAGCAGCCGAGGGACATACTATGGCTACACCTTC
>TRBJ1-1|.|once|TRBV6-5
CASISSAGSEAFF
TGTGCCAGCATTAGTTCGGCAGGCAGTGAAGCTTTCTTT
>TRBJ2-5|.|.|TRBV20-1
CSAGLGETQYF
TGCAGTGCTGGCTTAGGGGAGACCCAGTACTTC
>TRBJ2-3|.|.|TRBV2
CASRHIGEATSTDTQYF
TGTGCCAGCAGACACATTGGGGAGGCCACTAGCACAGATACGCAGTATTTT
>TRBJ1-2|.|.|TRBV19
CASSIADRGLYGYTF
TGTGCCAGTAGTATAGCAGATCGGGGCCTCTATGGCTACACCTTC
>TRBJ1-5|.|.|TRBV19
CASSRGFQPQHF
TGTGCCAGTAGTAGAGGGTTTCAGCCCCAGCATTTT
>TRBJ2-3|.|few|TRBV6-1
CASRARPDTQYF
TGTGCCAGCAGGGCCCGTCCAGATACGCAGTATTTT
>TRBJ2-1|TRBD2|.|TRBV28
CASSLLGSGRPGSDEQFF
TGTGCCAGCAGTTTACTTGGTAGCGGGAGGCCTGGAAGCGATGAGCAGTTCTTC
>TRBJ2-5|.|once|TRBV7-3
CASSDDGGLQYF
TGTGCCAGCAGTGATGACGGAGGTTTACAGTACTTC
>TRBJ2-5|.|.|TRBV9
CASSDGGTQYF
TGTGCCAGCAGCGATGGAGGGACCCAGTACTTC
>TRBJ2-3|TRBD1|.|TRBV5-1
CASREGQGTDTQYF
TGCGCCAGCAGGGAAGGACAGGGAACAGATACGCAGTATTTT
>TRBJ1-1|.|.|TRBV5-8
CASSLLRGTEAFF
TGTGCCAGCAGCTTGTTAAGGGGGACTGAAGCTTTCTTT
>TRBJ2-1|.|.|TRBV9
CASSVRYNEQFF
TGTGCCAGCAGCGTCCGATACAATGAGCAGTTCTTC
>TRBJ2-7|TRBD2|.|TRBV5-8
CASSRGGYRDRGYEQYF
TGTGCCAGCAGCCGGGGGGGGTATAGGGACCGTGGCTACGAGCAGTACTTC
>TRBJ2-5|TRBD1|.|TRBV7-3
CASSSDREETQYF
TGTGCCAGCAGCTCGGACAGGGAAGAGACCCAGTACTTC
>TRBJ1-1|TRBD1|.|TRBV27
CASSPRQGAGAFF
TGTGCCAGCAGTCCCCGACAGGGGGCTGGAGCTTTCTTT
>TRBJ2-7|TRBD1|.|TRBV29-1
CSVEEDRGVAQYF
TGCAGCGTTGAAGAGGACAGGGGAGTTGCGCAGTACTTC
>TRBJ2-1|TRBD2|.|TRBV2
CASRALADKFF
TGTGCCAGCAGGGCCCTAGCGGACAAGTTCTTC
>TRBJ1-2|.|.|TRBV7-6
CASSLGQNYGYTF
TGTGCCAGCAGCTTAGGACAGAACTATGGCTACACCTTC
>TRBJ2-7|.|few|TRBV9
CASSVVEGGEQYF
TGTGCCAGCAGCGTAGTCGAGGGGGGCGAGCAGTACTTC
>TRBJ1-3|.|.|TRBV11-3
CASSLEPGNTIYF
TGTGCCAGCAGCTTAGAACCTGGAAACACCATATATTTT
>TRBJ2-2|TRBD1|.|TRBV28
CASSFLQGADTGELFF
TGTGCCAGCAGTTTCCTCCAGGGGGCCGACACCGGGGAGCTGTTTTTT
>TRBJ2-4|.|.|TRBV7-2
CASSLADGKNIQYF
TGTGCCAGCAGCTTAGCGGACGGCAAAAACATTCAGTACTTC
>TRBJ2-1|TRBD2|.|TRBV4-1
CAGKIDTSGRASEQFF
TGCGCCGGCAAAATAGATACTAGCGGGAGGGCCAGTGAGCAGTTCTTC
>TRBJ1-1|.|few|TRBV7-9
CASSLSFGDTEAFF
TGTGCCAGCAGCTTATCGTTTGGGGACACTGAAGCTTTCTTT
>TRBJ2-3|.|.|TRBV2
CASSVASSTDTQYF
TGTGCCAGCAGTGTAGCGTCTAGCACAGATACGCAGTATTTT
>TRBJ1-1|.|few|TRBV19
CASSQGGMNTEAFF
TGTGCCAGTAGCCAAGGGGGTATGAACACTGAAGCTTTCTTT
>TRBJ2-3|.|.|TRBV18
CASKPAGSTDTQYF
TGTGCCAGCAAACCGGCAGGGAGCACAGATACGCAGTATTTT
>TRBJ2-1|.|.|TRBV18
CASSPTSTRREQFF
TGTGCCAGCTCACCAACCTCGACTAGACGGGAGCAGTTCTTC
>TRBJ1-3|.|.|TRBV7-2
CASTFGRAGNTIYF
TGTGCCAGCACCTTTGGAAGGGCTGGAAACACCATATATTTT
>TRBJ1-1|TRBD1|.|TRBV7-2
CASSLLQGAARVNTEAFF
TGTGCCAGCAGCTTACTACAGGGGGCTGCAAGGGTGAACACTGAAGCTTTCTTT
>TRBJ2-2|.|.|TRBV5-4
CASGLDTGELFF
TGTGCCAGCGGCTTGGACACCGGGGAGCTGTTTTTT
>TRBJ1-5|.|.|TRBV7-2
CASSQSLNQPQHF
TGTGCCAGCAGCCAATCGTTAAATCAGCCCCAGCATTTT
>TRBJ1-3|.|.|TRBV5-1
CASSPLRGGNTIYF
TGCGCCAGCAGCCCCCTTCGAGGGGGGAACACCATATATTTT
>TRBJ2-7|.|once|TRBV11-1
CASSLDAQVNRPGQYF
TGTGCCAGCAGCTTAGACGCACAGGTAAACCGACCGGGGCAGTACTTC
>TRBJ2-7|.|.|TRBV5-1
CASSLESPYEQYF
TGCGCCAGCAGCTTGGAGTCCCCCTACGAGCAGTACTTC
>TRBJ1-2|.|.|TRBV2
CASSELWGGYDYGYTF
TGTGCCAGCAGTGAACTGTGGGGGGGTTACGACTATGGCTACACCTTC
>TRBJ1-1|.|.|TRBV29-1
CSVGSGATTEAFF
TGCAGCGTTGGATCAGGGGCGACCACTGAAGCTTTCTTT
>TRBJ2-7|TRBD2|once|TRBV9
CASSVEWTSGRAWYEQYF
TGTGCCAGCAGCGTAGAGTGGACTAGCGGGAGGGCCTGGTACGAGCAGTACTTC
>TRBJ1-1|TRBD1|.|TRBV14
CANQRDRENTEAFF
TGTGCCAACCAACGTGACAGGGAGAACACTGAAGCTTTCTTT
>TRBJ2-5|.|.|TRBV11-2
CASSFNSNQGTQYF
TGTGCCAGCAGCTTCAACAGTAACCAAGGGACCCAGTACTTC